This entry concerns a single T cell receptor (beta chain). The target of this receptor is not known. The junction differs from germline at one of its ends, possibly a read error. This specimen comes from a study of T cell changes during pregnancy in multiple sclerosis (dated by TCRdb to about 2019). Background for the entire study: Changes in the T cell repertoire over the course of pregnancy were examined in this study in women with multiple sclerosis.

The CDR3 goes from the cysteine to the phenylalanine over 13 residues. Only the CDR3 part of the read is kept: 39 bases, read in frame from the first base. From the germline V gene (reference sequence), CDR1 is SSHAT and CDR2 is FNYEAQ. The library was produced with the immunoSEQ multiplex PCR assay. Here the immuneACCESS table is served through TCRdb, limited to in-frame sequences with V and J called. Missing clones are a known gap in these copies; in checked studies unresolved V genes cover under half, and the rest lacks a known reason. Within this sample are under 55,000 clones, with 80% to 90% of them counted one time only. 1.9% of the sample is in the top ten clones.

The chain was built from TRBV7-7 and TRBJ2-2; 7 middle bases align to TRBD2. The clonotype comes from a female donor with multiple sclerosis, enrolled in a pregnancy study. The material was peripheral blood, obtained in the first trimester of pregnancy. DNA sequence: TGTGCTAGCAGCCAAGAGCGGGGCGGGGAGCTGTTTTTT. This yields the protein CASSQERGGELFF. Here the CDR3 is joined to the reference TRBV7-7 and TRBJ2-2 genes, and the full variable domain is: GAGVSQSPRYKVTKRGQDVTLRCDPISSHATLYWYQQALGQGPEFLTYFNYEAQPDKSGLPSDRFSAERPEGSISTLTIQRTEQRDSAMYRCASSQERGGELFFGEGSRLTVL.